The subject of this entry is one TCR beta chain. Its target is unknown. This sample stems from a study of cytomegalovirus exposure and HLA in healthy donors. Study-wide points: An analysis that was carried out later associated about 17,000 TCR beta sequences with HLA alleles at 0.05 false discovery rate. Indistinguishable V segments such as TRBV6-2 and TRBV6-3 were excluded. Several top significant clusters appeared, in a later analysis, to be linked to common viral pathogens.

Germline lookup yields CDR1 SEHNR and CDR2 FQNEAQ (reference sequence). This CDR3 spans 14 amino acids. V was shortened by 1 base and J by 5 bases, with 11 bases between the two germline ends. The PCR made use of 60 Vbeta and 13 Jbeta primers. Sequencing used immunoSEQ multiplex PCR; TCRdb keeps in-frame clones, though not all of them. This repertoire shows approximately 300,000 clones, approximately 84% found once; its top ten account for about 2%. Donors had nominal health at sampling but likely had unrecorded immune exposures. The sample was PBMCs. The chain couples TRBV7-9 to TRBJ2-5; maybe TRBD2 (6 bases). The receptor's source is a woman aged 40 to 50 in good health and CMV-seropositive. DNA for the CDR3: TGTGCCAGCAGCTTAGGAGGAGGGAGGGAGACCCAGTACTTC. Translated: CASSLGGGRETQYF.